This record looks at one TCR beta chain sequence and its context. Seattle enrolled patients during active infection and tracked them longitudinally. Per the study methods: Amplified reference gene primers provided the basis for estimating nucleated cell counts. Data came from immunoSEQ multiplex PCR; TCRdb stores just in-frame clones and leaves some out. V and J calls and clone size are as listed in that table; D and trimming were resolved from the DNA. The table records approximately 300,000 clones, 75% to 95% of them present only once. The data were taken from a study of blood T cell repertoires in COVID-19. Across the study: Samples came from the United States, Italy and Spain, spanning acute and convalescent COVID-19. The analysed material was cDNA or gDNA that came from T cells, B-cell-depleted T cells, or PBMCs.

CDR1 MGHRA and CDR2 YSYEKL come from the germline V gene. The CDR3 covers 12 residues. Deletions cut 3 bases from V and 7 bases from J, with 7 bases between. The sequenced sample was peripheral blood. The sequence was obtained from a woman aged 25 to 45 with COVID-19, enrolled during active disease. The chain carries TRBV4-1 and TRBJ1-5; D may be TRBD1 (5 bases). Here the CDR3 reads CASSHAGQPQHF. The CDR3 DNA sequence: TGCGCCAGCAGCCATGCAGGGCAGCCCCAGCATTTT.